A single TCR beta chain is shown here with its context. The entry originates in a study of blood T cell repertoires in COVID-19. Study overall: COVID-19 samples collected from the United States, Italy and Spain covered acute and convalescent phases. PBMCs, B-cell-depleted T cells, or T cells were the source of the cDNA or gDNA that made up the material.

The CDR3 is made up of 15 amino acids. Trimming shortened V by 0 bases and J by 0 bases, and 8 bases separated the two germline ends. Germline assignment: CDR1 LGHNA and CDR2 YNFKEQ. Those enrolled in Seattle joined during active infection and were followed longitudinally afterward. In the authors' methods: Reference gene primer amplification gave nucleated cell count estimates. The protocol was immunoSEQ multiplex PCR, while the TCRdb copy is restricted to in-frame clones and leaves out a portion. V, J and clone size are taken as reported in that table, and D and trimming were inferred from the DNA itself. The profile shows about 120,000 clones, around 90% of them singletons.

The chain is built from TRBV4-2 and TRBJ2-5, with D unclear. The sequencing input was peripheral blood. This sequence was found in a woman aged 55-70 years with COVID-19, enrolled during active disease. CDR3 protein: CASSQDLADQETQYF. CDR3 DNA sequence: TGTGCCAGCAGCCAAGATCTGGCAGACCAAGAGACCCAGTACTTC.